Sequencing of this T cell receptor beta chain was carried out in a study of T cell responses to AZD1222 COVID-19 vaccine. As for this clone: At the DNA level, this CDR3 is encoded by other sequences in the same sample as well.

Assay used: immunoSEQ multiplex PCR; TCRdb lists only in-frame clones, some missing. The repertoire holds roughly 150,000 clones, with roughly 94% as singletons. This CDR3 has 13 residues. Looked up from germline, CDR1 is MNHEY and CDR2 is SVGAGI. Trimming pared 0 bases from V and 5 bases from J, leaving 4 bases between. The sequences come from peripheral blood, collected 28 days after the second AZD1222 dose. The origin of this receptor is an adult who received the AZD1222 COVID-19 vaccine. The gene calls are TRBV6-5 and TRBJ2-2; D remains unclear. The CDR3 region is CASSYSGTGELFF. The CDR3 DNA is TGTGCCAGCAGTTACTCAGGGACCGGGGAGCTGTTTTTT.